This T cell receptor (beta chain) appears in the sequencing data of a study of T cell responses to AZD1222 COVID-19 vaccine. Study-wide results and caveats: There were mostly white British donors and more females than males, and clonal diversity was possibly underestimated. The span of vaccine-associated CD4 TCRs extended across spike, with dominance at 160-218 and 743-854.

In regard to this clone: Its antigen is as yet unknown.

Data came from immunoSEQ multiplex PCR; TCRdb stores just in-frame clones and leaves some out. This sample carries some 200,000 clones, more than 80% of them seen once, and the ten largest clones take 5% to 7%. Trimming cost V 0 bases and J 2 bases, with 5 bases left between them. The CDR3 loop spans 13 amino acids. Germline CDR1 and CDR2: SGHNT and YYREEE (reference sequence). Here the sequenced sample was peripheral blood, taken on day 0 of AZD1222 vaccination. The chain links TRBV5-4 to TRBJ1-1; the D is unclear. The TCR comes from an adult in good health. The CDR3 here is CASSLDTNTEAFF. DNA for the CDR3: TGTGCCAGCAGCTTGGACACTAACACTGAAGCTTTCTTT.